This entry features one TCR beta chain sequence. Its specificity is not known. These data belong to a study of T-cell memory formation after mild COVID-19. Study-level background: The two donors had largely donor-specific TCR clusters. General study points: Second-wave clones peaking on day 37 lacked confirmed SARS-CoV-2 specificity.

TCRdb re-called the 5' RACE reads with MiXCR, one entry per CDR3 protein. The table has 400,000 to 550,000 distinct CDR3 sequences, roughly 23% seen once. This receptor was taken from an adult woman who had mild COVID-19 (a few samples of this study predate the infection). Cell type and time point are not known. Sequencing used PBMCs or a T cell subset sorted from them (not recorded which).

The CDR3 DNA sequence: TGCAGCGGGGGACAGGATACGCAGTATTTT. Its translation is CSGGQDTQYF. The genes are TRBV29-1 and TRBJ2-3; 7 nucleotides align to TRBD1. The junction had 1 base not matched to a gene; V was cut back by 7 bases and J by 6 bases. CDR1 SQVTM and CDR2 ANQGSEA come from the germline V gene. The CDR3 extends over 10 amino acids.